What follows are 21 T cell receptor beta chains derived from one specimen sequenced in a study of human T cells and chemical hapten exposure. Time point: pre-sensitization, week 0. Indicated treatment: therapeutic diphenylcyclopropenone sensitization with weekly scalp DPC. In TCRdb, the RACE reads were re-called with MiXCR into one record per CDR3 protein. The repertoire holds 95,000 to 100,000 distinct CDR3 sequences, with under 14% as singletons. The sequencing here drew on whole blood, taken in connection with sensitization to the hapten diphenylcyclopropenone (DPC). These receptors were collected from a woman aged 55-70 years with alopecia areata. Some clones in this sample may be carry-over from other donors' samples.

This clonotype was observed at least ten times. This chain links TRBV18 with TRBJ2-3; D gene unclear. This CDR3 region has 12 residues. V gave up 3 bases and J gave up 3 bases, with 4 bases separating them. Germline V gene sequence: CDR1 KGHSH, CDR2 LQKENI. CDR3 region: CASSPGTDTQYF. The CDR3 DNA is TGTGCCAGCTCACCCGGAACAGATACGCAGTATTTT.

The J gene is TRBJ2-7, the V gene TRBV7-9; 7 nucleotides match TRBD1. This CDR3 is 15 amino acids long. From germline, CDR1 is SEHNR and CDR2 FQNEAQ (reference sequence). With V trimmed by 5 bases and J by 3 bases, 10 bases remained unmatched. CDR3 DNA sequence: TGTGCCAGCAGCCCAGAGAAGGGGGCTTACTACGAGCAGTACTTC. Encoded protein: CASSPEKGAYYEQYF.

This clonotype has just a few counts. V gene TRBV2 combines with J gene TRBJ2-7; D call uncertain. Trimming removed 4 bases at V and 4 bases at J, with 8 bases between. Germline V gene sequence: CDR1 SNHLY, CDR2 FYNNEI. The CDR3 consists of 12 residues. The CDR3 loop is CASSATDYEQYF. CDR3 nucleotides: TGTGCCAGCAGTGCCACAGATTACGAGCAGTACTTC.

This clonotype was detected only a few times. This chain links TRBV20-1 with TRBJ2-5, with D uncertain. CDR1 is DFQATT and CDR2 is SNEGSKA in the germline V gene (reference sequence). There are 15 residues in the CDR3. V was pared by 0 bases and J by 5 bases, with 16 bases between. The chain's CDR3 is CSARDQAELWETQYF. The CDR3 DNA is TGCAGTGCTAGAGATCAGGCGGAGCTCTGGGAGACCCAGTACTTC.

In its sample, this clonotype was seen many times. The chain uses TRBV12-3 or TRBV12-4 and TRBJ1-2; no reliable D call. Trimming cost V 5 bases and J 8 bases, with 15 bases left between them. This CDR3 contains 13 residues. The CDR3 loop is CASSPTGLRGYTF. The CDR3 nucleotides are TGTGCCAGCAGTCCAACTGGGTTGAGGGGCTACACCTTC.

This clonotype occurred a few times. The J gene is TRBJ2-7, the V gene TRBV29-1; TRBD2 matches 8 bases. With 5 bases clipped from V and 7 bases from J, the junction kept 10 bases outside the gene matches. CDR1 is SQVTM and CDR2 is ANQGSEA in the germline V gene. The CDR3 has 13 amino acids. The CDR3 bases are TGCAGCGTTTCAGGCGGCGGGGGGCAAGAGCAGTACTTC. Amino acids: CSVSGGGGQEQYF.

As DNA, the CDR3 is TGTGCCAGCAGCTTAGGCGACAGGACTTATGGCTACACCTTC. Its translation is CASSLGDRTYGYTF. The rearrangement uses TRBV13 and TRBJ1-2; maybe TRBD1 (6 bases). V was trimmed by 0 bases and J by 5 bases, leaving 10 bases between them. CDR1 is PRHDT, CDR2 FYEKMQ, per germline (reference sequence). The CDR3 totals 14 residues. Based on the CDR3 plus reference TRBV13 and TRBJ1-2, the full variable domain is AAGVIQSPRHLIKEKRETATLKCYPIPRHDTVYWYQQGPGQDPQFLISFYEKMQSDKGSIPDRFSAQQFSDYHSELNMSSLELGDSALYFCASSLGDRTYGYTFGSGTRLTVV.

The J gene is TRBJ2-7, the V gene TRBV25-1; the match to TRBD1 covers 12 bases. Germline assignment: CDR1 MGHDK and CDR2 SYGVNS. Unmatched junction bases numbered 3, after V lost 7 bases and J lost 5 bases. This CDR3 comprises 13 residues. The CDR3 reads CASTGTGGHEQYF. The CDR3, as DNA: TGTGCCAGCACCGGGACAGGGGGCCACGAGCAGTACTTC.

The CDR3 DNA is TGTGCCACCAGCAGAGATTTTCAGGGGAACTACGAGCAGTACTTC. Amino acids: CATSRDFQGNYEQYF. The V call is TRBV15, the J call TRBJ2-7; TRBD1 might be the D (6 bases). Deletions cut 0 bases from V and 3 bases from J, with 12 bases between. CDR1 is LNHNV, CDR2 YYDKDF, per germline (reference sequence). The CDR3 loop spans 15 amino acids.

This clonotype was counted a few times. The rearrangement uses TRBV20-1 and TRBJ1-1; 7 nucleotides agree with TRBD1. The CDR3 has 15 amino acids. Germline loops: CDR1 DFQATT, CDR2 SNEGSKA (reference sequence). V lost 2 bases and J lost 1; bases outside the gene matches: 7. CDR3 coding DNA: TGCAGTGCTAGACACAGGGGACAGCAGAACACTGAAGCTTTCTTT. It yields the protein CSARHRGQQNTEAFF.

This clonotype was detected only a few times. The rearrangement joins TRBV11-2 to TRBJ2-3, with a tentative D call TRBD1 (7 bases). CDR1 and CDR2 (germline): SGHAT, FQNNGV. The CDR3 sequence is 17 residues long. Trimming took off 5 bases at V and 6 bases at J, with 24 bases between the two ends. CDR3 sequence: CASSARTGTEGLDTQYF. For the CDR3, the DNA is TGTGCCAGCAGCGCACGGACCGGGACAGAGGGACTTGATACGCAGTATTTT.

This chain links TRBV3-1 with TRBJ2-5; D is unclear. V was clipped by 7 bases and J by 2 bases, with 11 bases between them. The CDR3 has 13 residues. Germline V gene data show CDR1 as LGHDT and CDR2 as YNNKEL (reference sequence). The CDR3 DNA is TGTGCCAGCAATGACCACGCACAAGAGACCCAGTACTTC. Translation: CASNDHAQETQYF.

This clonotype was observed a few times. The rearrangement links TRBV21-1 to TRBJ2-1; TRBD1 is the table's D call, not checked against the DNA. TRBV21-1 is a listed pseudogene. The CDR3 totals 18 residues. CDR3 sequence: CASSKGIGGPLLYNEQFF. For the CDR3, the DNA is TGTGCCAGCAGCAAGGGGATCGGGGGCCCACTCCTTTACAATGAGCAGTTCTTC.

This clonotype was seen many times. The V and J genes are TRBV7-6 and TRBJ1-1; D not resolved. In germline, CDR1 is SGHVS, CDR2 FNYEAQ. V lost 4 bases, J lost 2 bases, and 11 bases lay in between. The CDR3 is made up of 14 amino acids. CDR3 protein: CASSSTAGNTEAFF. In nucleotides, the CDR3 is TGTGCCAGCAGCTCGACGGCAGGTAACACTGAAGCTTTCTTT.

This clonotype was recorded many times. J is TRBJ2-1 and V is TRBV6-2 or TRBV6-3; 13 bases map to TRBD2. The germline V gene encodes CDR1 MNHEY and CDR2 SVGEGT. The CDR3 runs 14 residues. Losses at the gene ends were 8 bases for V and 7 bases for J; bases not matched to a gene: 5. The CDR3 nucleotides read TGTGCCAGCGGCGGACTAGCGGGGGTGAATGAGCAGTTCTTC. This codes for CASGGLAGVNEQFF.

In its sample, this clonotype was seen many times. The J gene is TRBJ2-1, the V gene TRBV29-1; maybe TRBD2 (6 bases). V dropped 3 bases and J dropped 4 bases, with 22 bases sitting between them. The CDR3 is 17 residues long. The germline gives CDR1 SQVTM, CDR2 ANQGSEA. The CDR3: CSVDGVAELNKYNEQFF. CDR3 nucleotides: TGCAGCGTTGACGGAGTAGCGGAACTAAACAAATACAATGAGCAGTTCTTC.

This clonotype was seen repeatedly, ten times or more. The rearrangement uses TRBV7-8 and TRBJ2-3; 10 nucleotides agree with TRBD2. The CDR3 runs to 18 residues. The germline gives CDR1 SGHVS, CDR2 FQNEAQ. With 4 bases clipped from V and 3 bases from J, the junction kept 13 bases outside the gene matches. CDR3 DNA: TGTGCCAGCAGCTCCCGAACCAGCGGGGGGGCGGCGACAGATACGCAGTATTTT. Encoded protein: CASSSRTSGGAATDTQYF.

This clonotype was found many times. One end of the junction varies from germline; a read error may be responsible. This sequence joins TRBV12-3 or TRBV12-4 and TRBJ2-1, with 8 positions matching TRBD1. This CDR3 spans 14 amino acids. CDR3 residues: CASRPGQEINKQFF. CDR3 nucleotide sequence: TGTGCCAGCAGGCCGGGACAGGAGATCAATAAGCAGTTCTTC.

The chain links TRBV2 to TRBJ1-3; a possible D gene is TRBD1 (5 bases). From germline, CDR1 is SNHLY and CDR2 FYNNEI. The V gene lost 7 bases and the J gene lost 9 bases, with 13 bases spanning the gap. This CDR3 comprises 12 residues. This CDR3 is CASTGLPSTIYF. CDR3 nucleotides: TGTGCCAGCACGGGACTTCCGAGCACCATATATTTT.

The chain employs TRBV4-1 and TRBJ1-1; no clear D gene. V lost 2 bases and J lost 0, with 7 bases in between. The germline CDR1 and CDR2 sequences are MGHRA and YSYEKL. The CDR3 has 14 residues. CDR3 sequence (DNA): TGCGCCAGCAGCCAACAGGTAATGAACACTGAAGCTTTCTTT. This sequence encodes CASSQQVMNTEAFF.

This clonotype was counted a few times. The chain links TRBV10-2 to TRBJ2-1; D is ambiguous. The germline V and J ends were trimmed by 4 bases and 7 bases, with 14 bases remaining between them. This CDR3 has 14 amino acids. From germline, CDR1 is WSHSY and CDR2 SAAADI. In DNA, the CDR3 is TGCGCCAGCAGTGTAGATTGGAGCAGAAATGAGCAGTTCTTC. It yields the protein CASSVDWSRNEQFF.